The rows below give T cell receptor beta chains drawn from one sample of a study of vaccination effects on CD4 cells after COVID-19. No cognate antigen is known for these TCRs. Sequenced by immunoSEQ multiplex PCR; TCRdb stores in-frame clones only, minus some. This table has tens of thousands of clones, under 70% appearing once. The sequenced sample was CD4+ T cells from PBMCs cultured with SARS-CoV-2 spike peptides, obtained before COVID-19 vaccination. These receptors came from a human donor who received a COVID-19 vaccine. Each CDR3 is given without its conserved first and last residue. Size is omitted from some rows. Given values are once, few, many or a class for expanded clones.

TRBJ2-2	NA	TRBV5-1	ASSLRGDGTGELF
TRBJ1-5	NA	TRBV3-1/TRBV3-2	ASSQDRTGYSNQPQH
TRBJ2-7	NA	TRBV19	ASTPTGGTYEQY
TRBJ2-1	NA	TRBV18	ASSPGFTRVGRNEQF
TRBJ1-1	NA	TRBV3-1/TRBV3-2	ASSQERIIGNTEAF
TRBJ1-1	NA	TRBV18	ASSPSDTRGAF
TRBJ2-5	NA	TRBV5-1	ASSLTTGQQETQY
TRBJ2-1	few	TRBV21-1	ASSERKGGGLTNEQF
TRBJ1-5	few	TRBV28	ASNLLQGMGYQPQH
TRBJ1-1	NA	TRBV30	AWSRQAARAF
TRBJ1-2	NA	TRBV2	ASTVPGQGRSGYT
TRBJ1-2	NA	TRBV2	ASSDRGHYGYT
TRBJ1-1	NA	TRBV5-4	ASSRTTLQGVAEAF
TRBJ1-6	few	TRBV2	ASRFDRSNSPLH
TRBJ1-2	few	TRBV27	ASSSGQGRRGYT
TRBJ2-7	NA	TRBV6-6	ASSTGTSPYEQY
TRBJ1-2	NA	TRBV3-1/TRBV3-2	ASSQERYGYT
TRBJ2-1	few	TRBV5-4	ASSLPGLGNEQF
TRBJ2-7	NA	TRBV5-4	ASSGGQGFHEQY
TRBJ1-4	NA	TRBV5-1	ASSITGRRDEKLF
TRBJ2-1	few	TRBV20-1	SASQLGEQF
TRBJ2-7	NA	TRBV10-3	ATEVGGRVYEQY
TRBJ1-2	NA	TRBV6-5	ASSLGQSLLYGYT
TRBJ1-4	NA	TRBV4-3	ASSQNTNEKLF
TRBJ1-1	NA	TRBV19	ASSIKSLKNTEAF
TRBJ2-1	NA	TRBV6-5	ASTPTDSGSTGQF
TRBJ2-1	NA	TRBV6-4	ASSDLGLPYNEQF